A single sample gave rise to the 30 T cell receptor beta chains below, sequenced in a study of chemoradiotherapy in HPV16-positive cancers. Using immunoSEQ multiplex PCR, the repertoire was profiled, and TCRdb retains in-frame clones only, with some absent. The sample consists of 9,500 to 15,000 clones, roughly four fifths of them appearing once. This sample was gathered from a patient who underwent chemoradiotherapy. The receptor set was obtained from a human donor with HPV-associated anogenital cancer.

The chain employs TRBV11-2 and TRBJ2-5; TRBD2 agrees at 16 bases. The CDR3 extends over 16 amino acids. From germline, CDR1 is SGHAT and CDR2 FQNNGV. Trimming took 5 bases from V and 5 from J; bases not matched to a gene: 5. Here the CDR3 DNA reads TGTGCCAGCAGCCCGGGACTAGCGGGGGGGCATGAGACCCAGTACTTC. Translating gives CASSPGLAGGHETQYF.

This chain uses TRBV4-1 with TRBJ1-3; no clear D gene. V was shortened by 2 bases and J by 0 bases, with 14 bases between the two germline ends. The CDR3 spans 17 residues. CDR1 is MGHRA and CDR2 is YSYEKL in the germline V gene. This CDR3 reads CASSQWEVQTSGNTIYF. The DNA of the CDR3 is TGCGCCAGCAGCCAATGGGAAGTACAAACCTCTGGAAACACCATATATTTT.

The rearrangement joins TRBV7-2 to TRBJ1-1; 8 bases are shared with TRBD1. V dropped 1 base and J dropped 3; count of bases not matched to a gene: 4. Germline assignment: CDR1 SGHTA and CDR2 FQGNSA. CDR3 length: 15 amino acids. CDR3 nucleotide sequence: TGTGCCAGCAGCTTAGACAGGGGGAGTGACACTGAAGCTTTCTTT. Translating gives CASSLDRGSDTEAFF.

This clone was seen a few times. The genes are TRBV2 and TRBJ1-6, with a weak D call TRBD1 (6 bases). V lost 7 bases and J 4 bases, leaving 11 bases between the germline ends. The CDR3 spans 14 residues. Germline loops: CDR1 SNHLY, CDR2 FYNNEI. The CDR3 loop reads CASKADRYNSPLHF. As DNA, the CDR3 is TGTGCCAGCAAGGCGGACAGATATAATTCACCCCTCCACTTT.

The J gene is TRBJ2-7, the V gene TRBV9; the match to TRBD1 covers 7 bases. The junction had 7 bases not matched to a gene; V was cut back by 0 bases and J by 4 bases. From germline, CDR1 is SGDLS and CDR2 YYNGEE. CDR3 length equals 15 residues. The CDR3 is CASSVAPGQSYEQYF. CDR3 sequence (DNA): TGTGCCAGCAGCGTAGCCCCGGGACAGAGTTACGAGCAGTACTTC.

The chain uses TRBV9 and TRBJ1-4; a weak D match, TRBD1 (5 bases). The CDR3 consists of 16 residues. V was shortened by 3 bases and J by 7 bases, with 19 bases between the two germline ends. CDR1 and CDR2 from the germline V gene are SGDLS and YYNGEE. The CDR3 protein is CASSATGGQSGEKLFF. The CDR3 DNA follows: TGTGCCAGCAGCGCCACCGGGGGTCAGTCGGGTGAAAAACTGTTTTTT. The whole variable domain, remainder taken from reference TRBV9 and TRBJ1-4, is DSGVTQTPKHLITATGQRVTLRCSPRSGDLSVYWYQQSLDQGLQFLIQYYNGEERAKGNILERFSAQQFPDLHSELNLSSLELGDSALYFCASSATGGQSGEKLFFGSGTQLSVL.

This clone has just one count. This chain links TRBV19 with TRBJ1-5; D gene uncertain. V lost 4 bases to trimming and J lost 7 bases, with 8 bases between them. The CDR3 has 12 amino acids. The germline gives CDR1 LNHDA, CDR2 SQIVND (reference sequence). The CDR3 DNA is TGTGCCAGTAGTAGGGCACCCCAGCCCCAGCATTTT. It encodes CASSRAPQPQHF.

This chain joins TRBV11-2 and TRBJ2-1, with D perhaps matching TRBD2 (6 bases). The CDR3 has 15 amino acids. Germline CDR1 reads SGHAT; CDR2 reads FQNNGV. V lost 6 bases to trimming and J lost 4 bases, with 16 bases between them. The CDR3 loop reads CASRSTGSQYNEQFF. CDR3 coding DNA: TGTGCCAGCAGATCGACCGGGAGCCAGTACAATGAGCAGTTCTTC.

The chain carries TRBV10-3 and TRBJ2-2; D not resolved. Per the germline V gene, CDR1 is ENHRY and CDR2 is SYGVKD. The CDR3 extends over 14 amino acids. The chain's CDR3 is CASWNSPNTGELFF. The DNA of the CDR3 is TGTGCATCGTGGAACAGCCCAAACACCGGGGAGCTGTTTTTT.

This chain uses TRBV18 with TRBJ1-5; the D gene is possibly TRBD1 (5 bases). Trimming took 0 bases from V and 4 from J, leaving 7 bases between them. The CDR3 contains 14 residues. Germline-derived CDR1 and CDR2 are KGHSH and LQKENI. The CDR3 DNA sequence: TGTGCCAGCTCACCACCAGGGGCTAATCAGCCCCAGCATTTT. Amino acid sequence: CASSPPGANQPQHF.

V is TRBV2 and J is TRBJ1-2; 7 bases match TRBD1. The CDR3 spans 13 residues. Germline CDR1 is SNHLY and CDR2 is FYNNEI. The V gene end was trimmed by 7 bases and the J gene end by 4 bases; junction bases not matched to a gene: 6. The CDR3 DNA follows: TGTGCCAGCACTGTGGGGGACAGCTATGGCTACACCTTC. Translating it yields CASTVGDSYGYTF.

The chain recombines TRBV30 with TRBJ1-5; D call uncertain. CDR1 is GTSNPN, CDR2 SVGIG, per germline (reference sequence). V was clipped by 4 bases and J by 4 bases, with 11 bases between them. The length of the CDR3 is 13 residues. The CDR3 here is CAWTSQANQPQHF. As DNA, the CDR3 is TGTGCCTGGACATCCCAGGCGAATCAGCCCCAGCATTTT.

The chain uses TRBV28 and TRBJ1-5; the D is unclear. This CDR3 is 14 amino acids long. Germline assignment: CDR1 MDHEN and CDR2 SYDVKM. Trimming stripped 8 bases from V and 3 bases from J, with 14 bases between. CDR3 residues: CASFGLLNNQPQHF. In nucleotides, the CDR3 is TGTGCCAGCTTCGGACTGCTAAACAATCAGCCCCAGCATTTT.

The chain links TRBV6-6 to TRBJ1-1, with D possibly TRBD1 on 5 matching bases. The CDR3 sequence is 14 residues long. Per germline, CDR1 MNHNY and CDR2 SVGAGI (reference sequence). Trimming removed 2 bases from V and 5 bases from J, with 12 bases in between. The DNA for the CDR3 is TGTGCCAGCAGTTACACGGGGCGAGGGACTGAAGCTTTCTTT. Translated, it gives CASSYTGRGTEAFF.

The chain uses TRBV2 and TRBJ1-5; the D is unclear. Germline CDR1 reads SNHLY; CDR2 reads FYNNEI. Deletions cut 6 bases from V and 9 bases from J, with 15 bases between. This CDR3 region has 13 residues. The CDR3: CASRAEGIRPQHF. CDR3 sequence (DNA): TGTGCCAGCAGGGCGGAGGGAATTAGGCCCCAGCATTTT.

The CDR3 nucleotides are TGTGCCAGCAGCAAGACAGGCCCCTCCGAGCAGTACTTC. Translating it yields CASSKTGPSEQYF. The chain uses TRBV5-6 and TRBJ2-7, with D possibly TRBD1 on 6 matching bases. The CDR3 runs to 13 residues. The V gene's germline CDR1 is SGHDT and CDR2 YYEEEE. Trimming pared 4 bases from V and 6 bases from J, leaving 14 bases between.

The chain uses TRBV4-3 and TRBJ2-6; no definite D call. The CDR3 totals 16 residues. CDR1 and CDR2 (germline): LGHNA, YSLEER. V lost 0 bases and J 1 base, leaving 7 bases between the germline ends. Here the CDR3 reads CASSQDMWSGANVLTF. Written as DNA, the CDR3 is TGCGCCAGCAGCCAAGATATGTGGTCTGGGGCCAACGTCCTGACTTTC.

The V gene is TRBV6-5, the J gene TRBJ1-1; D perhaps matches TRBD1 (5 bases). The ends were cut back, 6 bases at V and 2 bases at J, with 13 bases in the middle. Looked up from germline, CDR1 is MNHEY and CDR2 is SVGAGI. This CDR3 is built from 14 residues. DNA for the CDR3: TGTGCCAGCAGGGTATACAGGTTCAACACTGAAGCTTTCTTT. Its protein is CASRVYRFNTEAFF.

The V call is TRBV6-5, the J call TRBJ1-2; the D is unclear. Germline V gives CDR1 MNHEY, CDR2 SVGAGI. V was clipped by 10 bases and J by 0 bases, with 9 bases between them. The CDR3 extends over 12 amino acids. The CDR3 region has the DNA TGTGCCACAGGACGGCCTAACTATGGCTACACCTTC. As protein: CATGRPNYGYTF.

The CDR3 loop is CSVGLGGDSPLHF. CDR3 DNA: TGCAGCGTTGGCCTAGGGGGGGATTCACCCCTCCACTTT. The chain links TRBV29-1 to TRBJ1-6, with a tentative D call TRBD1 (6 bases). Germline CDR1 and CDR2: SQVTM and ANQGSEA. Trimming took off 4 bases at V and 8 bases at J, with 12 bases between the two ends. This CDR3 contains 13 residues.

This clone was counted once. The V and J genes are TRBV5-8 and TRBJ1-4; D is possibly TRBD1 (6 bases). The V gene lost 0 bases and the J gene lost 1 base, with 13 bases spanning the gap. Germline V CDR1 and CDR2: SGHTS, YDEGEE. The length of the CDR3 is 17 residues. CDR3: CASSLADGGRTNEKLFF. DNA of the CDR3: TGTGCCAGCAGCTTGGCCGACGGGGGCAGAACTAATGAAAAACTGTTTTTT.

The chain uses TRBV4-1 and TRBJ1-1; 9 nucleotides align to TRBD1. This CDR3 is 15 amino acids long. Trimming at V came to 2 bases and at J to 10 bases, leaving 11 bases not matched to a gene. The germline V gene has CDR1 MGHRA and CDR2 YSYEKL. The CDR3 loop is CASSQSYRGQMGAFF. CDR3 nucleotide sequence: TGCGCCAGCAGCCAAAGTTACAGGGGGCAAATGGGAGCTTTCTTT.

The chain employs TRBV7-2 and TRBJ2-7; 8 bases line up with TRBD2. The CDR3 runs to 14 residues. V was pared by 7 bases and J by 4 bases, with 9 bases of the junction left unmatched. The germline V gene has CDR1 SGHTA and CDR2 FQGNSA. The CDR3 DNA reads as TGTGCCAGCACTGGGGCGGCGGGGGGTTACGAGCAGTACTTC. Residues: CASTGAAGGYEQYF. Combining the CDR3 with reference TRBV7-2 and TRBJ2-7 gives the whole variable domain GAGVSQSPSNKVTEKGKDVELRCDPISGHTALYWYRQSLGQGLEFLIYFQGNSAPDKSGLPSDRFSAERTGGSVSTLTIQRTQQEDSAVYLCASTGAAGGYEQYFGPGTRLTVT.

The rearrangement joins TRBV6-1 to TRBJ1-4, with 7 bases lining up with TRBD1. There are 14 residues in the CDR3. The junction had 3 bases not matched to a gene; V was cut back by 6 bases and J by 2 bases. Germline-derived CDR1 and CDR2 are MNHNS and SASEGT. This CDR3 reads CASSDRATNEKLFF. The CDR3 nucleotides are TGTGCCAGCAGCGACAGGGCTACTAATGAAAAACTGTTTTTT.

The CDR3 protein is CASLSWSTPSSYEQYF. In DNA, the CDR3 is TGTGCCAGCCTTTCTTGGAGTACCCCGAGCTCCTACGAGCAGTACTTC. The chain recombines TRBV28 with TRBJ2-7; D uncertain. Germline values: CDR1 MDHEN, CDR2 SYDVKM. The CDR3 loop spans 16 amino acids. Trimming shortened V by 8 bases and J by 0 bases, and 20 bases separated the two germline ends.

V gene TRBV5-1 combines with J gene TRBJ2-3; 12 bases are shared with TRBD2. This CDR3 spans 17 amino acids. V was clipped by 4 bases and J by 2 bases; unmatched bases: 8. Germline CDR1 and CDR2: SGHRS and YFSETQ. CDR3 sequence (DNA): TGCGCCAGCAGCGCTAGCGGGGGGGGACTTAACACAGATACGCAGTATTTT. Encoded protein: CASSASGGGLNTDTQYF.

The V call is TRBV10-3, the J call TRBJ1-4; D not certain. This CDR3 is 12 amino acids long. V was pared by 3 bases and J by 7 bases, with 6 bases between. Germline loops: CDR1 ENHRY, CDR2 SYGVKD. Here the CDR3 DNA reads TGTGCCATCAGTGATGGACTTGAAAAACTGTTTTTT. Translating it yields CAISDGLEKLFF.

The V and J genes are TRBV28 and TRBJ2-2; D remains unclear. The CDR3 is 12 amino acids. The V gene lost 3 bases and the J gene lost 5 bases, with 4 bases spanning the gap. The V gene's germline CDR1 is MDHEN and CDR2 SYDVKM. The CDR3 region has the DNA TGTGCCAGCAGTTTCTTGACCGGGGAGCTGTTTTTT. This translates into CASSFLTGELFF.

In DNA, the CDR3 is TGTGCCAGCTCCCCCGGGGGCGGCGGGGGCGGCGATACGCAGTATTTT. Protein product: CASSPGGGGGGDTQYF. The gene calls are TRBV18 and TRBJ2-3, with a tentative D call TRBD2 (7 bases). Germline V gene sequence: CDR1 KGHSH, CDR2 LQKENI. The CDR3 is 16 amino acids. Trimming stripped 6 bases from V and 6 bases from J, with 22 bases between.

The genes are TRBV11-2 and TRBJ1-2, with D possibly TRBD1 on 5 matching bases. The CDR3 is 15 amino acids. From germline, CDR1 is SGHAT and CDR2 FQNNGV. V was cut by 1 base and J by 8 bases, with 17 bases left in between. CDR3 loop: CASSLGDASAWGYTF. The DNA of the CDR3 is TGTGCCAGCAGCTTAGGGGACGCATCTGCCTGGGGCTACACCTTC.